A single sample gave rise to the 14 T cell receptor beta chains below, sequenced in a study of identifying expanded T cells in peripheral blood. TCRdb's table, derived via immunoSEQ multiplex PCR, lists solely in-frame clones and lacks some. The data hold about 86,000 clones, with 70% to 90% observed a single time. Sequenced: blood. Receptors were obtained from a person aged 18 to 75 in good health.

The chain employs TRBV4-3 and TRBJ2-2, with D unresolved. V gave up 1 base and J gave up 0 bases, with 9 bases separating them. This CDR3 region has 16 residues. CDR1 is LGHNA and CDR2 is YSLEER in the germline V gene. The CDR3 DNA is TGCGCCAGCAGCCAAGTGAACGGAGCGAACACCGGGGAGCTGTTTTTT. It codes for CASSQVNGANTGELFF.

The V gene is TRBV6-5, the J gene TRBJ1-6; 8 bases map to TRBD1. Germline CDR1 and CDR2: MNHEY and SVGAGI. With V trimmed by 10 bases and J by 7 bases, 6 bases remained unmatched. The CDR3 is 13 residues long. The chain's CDR3 is CATQDRDNSPLHF. CDR3 DNA: TGTGCCACCCAGGACAGGGACAATTCACCCCTCCACTTT.

The CDR3: CASRGLYEQYF. The CDR3 DNA reads as TGTGCCAGCAGGGGGTTGTACGAGCAGTACTTC. This chain links TRBV7-2 with TRBJ2-7; D is unresolved. The CDR3 length is 11 residues. Germline V gives CDR1 SGHTA, CDR2 FQGNSA. V lost 6 bases to trimming and J lost 4 bases, with 7 bases between them.

The chain carries TRBV9 and TRBJ2-1; 10 positions agree with TRBD2. CDR3 size: 15 residues. V lost 3 bases and J lost 7; bases outside the gene matches: 7. Germline CDR1 reads SGDLS; CDR2 reads YYNGEE. CDR3 sequence reads: CASSGQRGGGNEQFF. The CDR3 nucleotides are TGTGCCAGCAGCGGACAGCGGGGGGGAGGGAATGAGCAGTTCTTC.

This chain uses TRBV7-3 with TRBJ2-1, with D perhaps TRBD2 (6 bases). From germline, CDR1 is SGHTA and CDR2 FQGTGA. Trimming pared 3 bases from V and 8 bases from J, leaving 8 bases between. The CDR3 runs 12 residues. The CDR3 spells CASSFSGDEQFF. The CDR3 bases are TGTGCCAGCAGCTTCTCGGGGGATGAGCAGTTCTTC.

In its sample, this clone was seen a few times. The genes are TRBV7-2 and TRBJ2-1; D is uncertain. The CDR3 runs 13 residues. V was clipped by 4 bases and J by 9 bases, with 13 bases between them. CDR1 SGHTA and CDR2 FQGNSA come from the germline V gene. CDR3 sequence (DNA): TGTGCCAGCAGCTCCAGCGCAATAGGTGAGCAGTTCTTC. Protein sequence: CASSSSAIGEQFF.

The J gene is TRBJ1-1, the V gene TRBV14; 9 nucleotides agree with TRBD1. This CDR3 has 15 residues. CDR1 SGHDN and CDR2 FVKESK come from the germline V gene. The V segment lost 4 bases and the J segment 7 bases; nucleotides outside the gene matches: 10. The CDR3 loop is CASSLWTGATSEAFF. The CDR3 region has the DNA TGTGCCAGCAGCCTTTGGACAGGGGCAACCAGTGAAGCTTTCTTT. Filled out from reference TRBV14 and TRBJ1-1, the complete variable domain reads EAGVTQFPSHSVIEKGQTVTLRCDPISGHDNLYWYRRVMGKEIKFLLHFVKESKQDESGMPNNRFLAERTGGTYSTLKVQPAELEDSGVYFCASSLWTGATSEAFFGQGTRLTVV.

This clone was observed a few times. The chain employs TRBV4-3 and TRBJ1-1, with D unresolved. Germline assignment: CDR1 LGHNA and CDR2 YSLEER. The CDR3 runs 18 residues. Trimming stripped 4 bases from V and 1 base from J, with 22 bases between. CDR3 DNA sequence: TGCGCCAGCAGCCTCTCCGCGGCTGGGCGGGGAAAGAACACTGAAGCTTTCTTT. It yields the protein CASSLSAAGRGKNTEAFF.

V and J are TRBV4-1 and TRBJ1-1; D not resolved. Trimming left V 2 bases short and J 2 bases short, with 3 bases between. This CDR3 spans 12 amino acids. Germline lookup yields CDR1 MGHRA and CDR2 YSYEKL. This chain's CDR3 is CASSQFNTEAFF. Here the CDR3 DNA reads TGCGCCAGCAGCCAATTTAACACTGAAGCTTTCTTT.

The rearrangement links TRBV5-4 to TRBJ1-2; D remains ambiguous. Germline V gene lookup returns CDR1 SGHNT and CDR2 YYREEE (reference sequence). The V gene lost 3 bases and the J gene lost 2 bases, with 8 bases spanning the gap. There are 13 residues in the CDR3. The CDR3 DNA follows: TGTGCCAGCAGCTCAATAGGGAACTATGGCTACACCTTC. Protein: CASSSIGNYGYTF.

This sequence joins TRBV7-2 and TRBJ1-2, with no clear D. Germline loops: CDR1 SGHTA, CDR2 FQGNSA. The CDR3 length is 15 residues. V lost 5 bases, J lost 2 bases, and 15 bases lay in between. The CDR3 coding sequence is TGTGCCAGCAGCCCCTACGGTCCGACGAACTATGGCTACACCTTC. As protein: CASSPYGPTNYGYTF.

This clone was picked up a small number of times. This chain uses TRBV28 with TRBJ1-6; D might be TRBD1 (5 bases). V was cut by 2 bases and J by 13 bases, with 15 bases left in between. Germline CDR1 reads MDHEN; CDR2 reads SYDVKM. This CDR3 contains 14 residues. DNA for the CDR3: TGTGCCAGCAGTTTAGTGCGGGGGGGAACGCCCCTCCACTTT. Its translation is CASSLVRGGTPLHF.

The V call is TRBV7-9, the J call TRBJ1-1; D remains unclear. The germline V and J ends were trimmed by 0 bases and 4 bases, with 0 bases remaining between them. Per germline, CDR1 SEHNR and CDR2 FQNEAQ (reference sequence). This CDR3 region has 11 residues. The CDR3 coding sequence is TGTGCCAGCAGCTTAGCCACTGAAGCTTTCTTT. This encodes CASSLATEAFF.

The rearrangement links TRBV25-1 to TRBJ2-5, with D perhaps assigned TRBD1 or TRBD2 (5 bases each). This CDR3 comprises 15 residues. The V gene lost 5 bases and the J gene lost 2 bases, with 15 bases spanning the gap. In germline, CDR1 is MGHDK, CDR2 SYGVNS. The CDR3: CASSFRDGGQETQYF. DNA of the CDR3: TGTGCCAGCAGTTTCCGGGACGGAGGACAAGAGACCCAGTACTTC.